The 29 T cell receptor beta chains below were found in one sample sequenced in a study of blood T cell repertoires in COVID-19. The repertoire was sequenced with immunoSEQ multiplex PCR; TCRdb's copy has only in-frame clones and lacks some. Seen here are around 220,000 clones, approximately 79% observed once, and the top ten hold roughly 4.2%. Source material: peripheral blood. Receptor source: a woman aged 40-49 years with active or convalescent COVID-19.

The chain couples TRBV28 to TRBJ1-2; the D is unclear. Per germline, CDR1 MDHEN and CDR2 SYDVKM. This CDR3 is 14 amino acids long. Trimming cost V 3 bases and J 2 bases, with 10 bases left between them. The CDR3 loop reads CASSFSGRNYGYTF. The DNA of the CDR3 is TGTGCCAGCAGTTTTTCCGGGAGGAACTATGGCTACACCTTC.

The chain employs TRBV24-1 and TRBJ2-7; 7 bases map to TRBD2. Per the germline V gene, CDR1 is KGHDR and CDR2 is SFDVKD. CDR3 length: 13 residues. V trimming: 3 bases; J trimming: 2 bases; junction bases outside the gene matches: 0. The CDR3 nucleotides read TGTGCCACCAGTGATAGCGGGACCTACGAGCAGTACTTC. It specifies CATSDSGTYEQYF.

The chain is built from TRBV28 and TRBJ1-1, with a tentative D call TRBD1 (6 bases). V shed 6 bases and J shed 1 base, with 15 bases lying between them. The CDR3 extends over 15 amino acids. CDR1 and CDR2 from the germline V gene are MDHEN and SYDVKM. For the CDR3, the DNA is TGTGCCAGCAGCTATACCGGGACACCGAACACTGAAGCTTTCTTT. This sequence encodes CASSYTGTPNTEAFF.

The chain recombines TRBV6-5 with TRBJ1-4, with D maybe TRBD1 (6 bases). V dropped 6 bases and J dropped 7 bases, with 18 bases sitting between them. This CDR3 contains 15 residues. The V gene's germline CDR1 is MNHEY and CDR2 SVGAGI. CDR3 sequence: CASRVLGGGSEKLFF. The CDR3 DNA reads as TGTGCCAGCAGGGTCCTTGGGGGCGGGAGTGAAAAACTGTTTTTT.

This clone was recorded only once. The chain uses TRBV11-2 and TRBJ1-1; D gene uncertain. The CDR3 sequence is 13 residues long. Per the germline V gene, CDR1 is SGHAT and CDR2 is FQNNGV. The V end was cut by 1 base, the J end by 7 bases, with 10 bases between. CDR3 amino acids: CASSLAPEVEAFF. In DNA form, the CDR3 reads TGTGCCAGCAGCTTAGCTCCAGAGGTTGAAGCTTTCTTT.

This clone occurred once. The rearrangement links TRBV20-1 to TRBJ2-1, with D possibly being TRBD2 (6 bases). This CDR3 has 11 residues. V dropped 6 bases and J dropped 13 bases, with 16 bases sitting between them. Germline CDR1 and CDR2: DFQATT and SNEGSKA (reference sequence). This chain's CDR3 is CSAGDLGGQFF. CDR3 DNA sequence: TGCAGTGCCGGAGATTTGGGGGGACAGTTCTTC.

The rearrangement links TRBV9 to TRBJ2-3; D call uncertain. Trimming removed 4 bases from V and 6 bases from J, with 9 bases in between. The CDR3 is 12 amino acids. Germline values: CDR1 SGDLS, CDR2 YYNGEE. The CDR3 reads CASSSQSDTQYF. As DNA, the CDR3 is TGTGCCAGCAGCTCACAATCGGATACGCAGTATTTT.

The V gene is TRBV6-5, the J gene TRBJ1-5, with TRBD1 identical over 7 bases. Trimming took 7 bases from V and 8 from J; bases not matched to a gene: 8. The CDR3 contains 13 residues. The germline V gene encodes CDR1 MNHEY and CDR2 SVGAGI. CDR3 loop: CASNWDSAEPQHF. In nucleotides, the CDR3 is TGTGCCAGCAACTGGGACAGCGCGGAGCCCCAGCATTTT.

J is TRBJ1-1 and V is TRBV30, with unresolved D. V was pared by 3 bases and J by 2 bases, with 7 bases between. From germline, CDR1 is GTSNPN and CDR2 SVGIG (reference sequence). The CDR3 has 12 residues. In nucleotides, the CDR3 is TGTGCCTGGAGCGACTTTAACACTGAAGCTTTCTTT. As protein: CAWSDFNTEAFF. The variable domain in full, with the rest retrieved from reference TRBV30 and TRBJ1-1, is SQTIHQWPATLVQPVGSPLSLECTVEGTSNPNLYWYRQAAGRGLQLLFYSVGIGQISSEVPQNLSASRPQDRQFILSSKKLLLSDSGFYLCAWSDFNTEAFFGQGTRLTVV.

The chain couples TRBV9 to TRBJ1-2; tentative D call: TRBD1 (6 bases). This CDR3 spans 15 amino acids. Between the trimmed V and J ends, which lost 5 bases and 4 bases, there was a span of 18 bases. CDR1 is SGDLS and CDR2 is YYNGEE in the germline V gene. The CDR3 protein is CASSRFYRDGYGYTF. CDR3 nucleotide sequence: TGTGCCAGCAGTCGTTTCTACAGGGATGGCTATGGCTACACCTTC.

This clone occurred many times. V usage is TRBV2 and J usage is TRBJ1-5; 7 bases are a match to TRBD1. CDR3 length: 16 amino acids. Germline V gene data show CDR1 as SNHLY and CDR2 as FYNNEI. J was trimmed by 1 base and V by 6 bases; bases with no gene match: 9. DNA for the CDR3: TGTGCCAGCAGGTCCAGGGGGGCGGGGAGCAATCAGCCCCAGCATTTT. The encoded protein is CASRSRGAGSNQPQHF.

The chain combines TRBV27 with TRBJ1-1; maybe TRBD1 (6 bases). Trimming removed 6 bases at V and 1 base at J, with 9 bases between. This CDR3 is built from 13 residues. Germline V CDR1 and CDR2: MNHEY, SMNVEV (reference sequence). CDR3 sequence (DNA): TGTGCCAGCAGCCAACAGGGGAACACTGAAGCTTTCTTT. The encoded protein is CASSQQGNTEAFF.

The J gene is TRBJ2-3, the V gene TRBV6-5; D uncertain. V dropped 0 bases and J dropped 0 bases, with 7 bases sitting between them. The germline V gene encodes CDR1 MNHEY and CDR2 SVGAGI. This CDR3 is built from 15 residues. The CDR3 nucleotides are TGTGCCAGCAGTTACTCGGGCATAAGCACAGATACGCAGTATTTT. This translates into CASSYSGISTDTQYF.

In DNA, the CDR3 is TGTGCCAGCAGCCGTGGGACAGGGCCCAATCAGCCCCAGCATTTT. Amino acids: CASSRGTGPNQPQHF. The chain has TRBV27 and TRBJ1-5, with TRBD1 matching over 9 bases. The germline gives CDR1 MNHEY, CDR2 SMNVEV (reference sequence). This CDR3 is 15 amino acids long. The trim removed 6 bases at V and 3 bases at J, leaving 6 bases unmatched.

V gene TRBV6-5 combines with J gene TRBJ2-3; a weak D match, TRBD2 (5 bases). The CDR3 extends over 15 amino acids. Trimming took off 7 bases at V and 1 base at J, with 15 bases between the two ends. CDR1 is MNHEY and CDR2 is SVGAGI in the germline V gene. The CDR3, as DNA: TGTGCCAGCAAAGAGAATCCGAGGGGCACAGATACGCAGTATTTT. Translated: CASKENPRGTDTQYF.

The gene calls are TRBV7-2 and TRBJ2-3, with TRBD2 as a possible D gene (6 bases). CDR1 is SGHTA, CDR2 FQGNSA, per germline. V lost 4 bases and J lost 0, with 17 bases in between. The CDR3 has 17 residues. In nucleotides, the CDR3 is TGTGCCAGCAGCTCGCGTATTAGCGGATCTAGCACAGATACGCAGTATTTT. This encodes CASSSRISGSSTDTQYF. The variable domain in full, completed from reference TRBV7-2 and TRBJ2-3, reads GAGVSQSPSNKVTEKGKDVELRCDPISGHTALYWYRQSLGQGLEFLIYFQGNSAPDKSGLPSDRFSAERTGGSVSTLTIQRTQQEDSAVYLCASSSRISGSSTDTQYFGPGTRLTVL.

CDR3 coding DNA: TGTGCCAGCAGCAAGGGGGGGCGAGGTTCACCCCTCCACTTT. Translating it yields CASSKGGRGSPLHF. The rearrangement joins TRBV9 to TRBJ1-6; tentative D call: TRBD1 (6 bases). Per the germline V gene, CDR1 is SGDLS and CDR2 is YYNGEE. V shed 4 bases and J shed 9 bases, with 14 bases lying between them. The CDR3 has 14 residues.

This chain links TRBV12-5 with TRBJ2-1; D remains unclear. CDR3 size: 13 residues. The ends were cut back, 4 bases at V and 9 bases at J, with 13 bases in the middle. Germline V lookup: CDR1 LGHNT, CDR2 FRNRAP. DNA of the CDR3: TGTGCTAGTGGTTCATCCCCGGTTGGTGAGCAGTTCTTC. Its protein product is CASGSSPVGEQFF.

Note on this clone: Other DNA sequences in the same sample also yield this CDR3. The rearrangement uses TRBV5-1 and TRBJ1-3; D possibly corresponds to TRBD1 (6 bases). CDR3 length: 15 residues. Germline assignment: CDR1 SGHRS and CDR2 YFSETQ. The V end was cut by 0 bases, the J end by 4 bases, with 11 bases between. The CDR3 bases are TGCGCCAGCAGCTTGGGCCAGGGGAACGGAAACACCATATATTTT. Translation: CASSLGQGNGNTIYF.

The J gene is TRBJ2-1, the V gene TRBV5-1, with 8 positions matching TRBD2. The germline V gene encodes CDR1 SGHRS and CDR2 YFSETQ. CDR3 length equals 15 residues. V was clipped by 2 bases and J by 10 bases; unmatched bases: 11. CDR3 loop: CASSLAGARLFEQFF. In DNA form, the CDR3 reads TGCGCCAGCAGCTTAGCGGGGGCTCGGTTATTCGAGCAGTTCTTC. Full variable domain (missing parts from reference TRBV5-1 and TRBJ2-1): KAGVTQTPRYLIKTRGQQVTLSCSPISGHRSVSWYQQTPGQGLQFLFEYFSETQRNKGNFPGRFSGRQFSNSRSEMNVSTLELGDSALYLCASSLAGARLFEQFFGPGTRLTVL.

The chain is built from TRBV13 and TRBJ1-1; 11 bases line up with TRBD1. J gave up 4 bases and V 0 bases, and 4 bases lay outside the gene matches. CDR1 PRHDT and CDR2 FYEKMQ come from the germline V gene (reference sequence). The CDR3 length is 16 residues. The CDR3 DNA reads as TGTGCCAGCAGCTTAGGCGGGACAGGGGGTGGCACTGAAGCTTTCTTT. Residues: CASSLGGTGGGTEAFF.

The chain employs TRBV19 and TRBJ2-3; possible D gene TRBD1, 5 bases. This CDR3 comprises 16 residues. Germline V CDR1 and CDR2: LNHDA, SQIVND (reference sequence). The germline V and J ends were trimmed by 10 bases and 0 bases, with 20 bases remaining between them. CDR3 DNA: TGTGCCACCACCACAGAACAGGCGAGAAGCACAGATACGCAGTATTTT. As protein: CATTTEQARSTDTQYF.

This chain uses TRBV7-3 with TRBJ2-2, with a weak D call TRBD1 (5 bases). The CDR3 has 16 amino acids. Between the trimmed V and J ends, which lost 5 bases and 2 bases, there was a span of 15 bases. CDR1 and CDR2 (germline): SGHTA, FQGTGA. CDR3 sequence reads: CASSLRQFRNTGELFF. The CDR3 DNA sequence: TGTGCCAGCAGCCTGCGACAGTTTCGAAACACCGGGGAGCTGTTTTTT.

The CDR3 spells CASRQTGQGLRNQPQHF. CDR3 sequence (DNA): TGTGCCAGCAGGCAGACGGGACAGGGGCTACGCAATCAGCCCCAGCATTTT. The chain recombines TRBV27 with TRBJ1-5; 10 nucleotides agree with TRBD1. There are 17 residues in the CDR3. The V gene's germline CDR1 is MNHEY and CDR2 SMNVEV (reference sequence). V lost 6 bases to trimming and J lost 2 bases; unmatched junction nucleotides: 10.

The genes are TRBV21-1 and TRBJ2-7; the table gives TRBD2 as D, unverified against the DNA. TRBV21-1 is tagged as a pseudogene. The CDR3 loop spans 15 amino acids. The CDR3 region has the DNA TGTGCCAGCAGCACCCGCGGACTAGCTCCCCACGAGCAGTACTTC. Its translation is CASSTRGLAPHEQYF.

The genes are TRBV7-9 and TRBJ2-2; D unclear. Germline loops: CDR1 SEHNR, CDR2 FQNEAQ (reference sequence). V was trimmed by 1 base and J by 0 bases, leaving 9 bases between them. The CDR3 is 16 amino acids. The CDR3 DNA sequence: TGTGCCAGCAGCTTAGATGTCGGTGCGAACACCGGGGAGCTGTTTTTT. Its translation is CASSLDVGANTGELFF.

CDR3 sequence: CASRIGTSGTDTQYF. CDR3 DNA sequence: TGTGCCAGCAGAATCGGGACTAGCGGAACAGATACGCAGTATTTT. This sequence joins TRBV5-6 and TRBJ2-3, with 11 bases aligning to TRBD2. Germline V gene lookup returns CDR1 SGHDT and CDR2 YYEEEE. J gave up 3 bases and V 5 bases, and 5 bases lay outside the gene matches. This CDR3 spans 15 amino acids.

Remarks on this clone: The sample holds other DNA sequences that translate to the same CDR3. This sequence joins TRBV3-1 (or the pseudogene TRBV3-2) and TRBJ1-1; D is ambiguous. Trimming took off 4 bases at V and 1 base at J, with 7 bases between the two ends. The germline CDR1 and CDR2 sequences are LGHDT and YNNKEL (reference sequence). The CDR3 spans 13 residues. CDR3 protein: CASSPDSNTEAFF. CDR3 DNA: TGTGCCAGCAGCCCCGACTCGAACACTGAAGCTTTCTTT.

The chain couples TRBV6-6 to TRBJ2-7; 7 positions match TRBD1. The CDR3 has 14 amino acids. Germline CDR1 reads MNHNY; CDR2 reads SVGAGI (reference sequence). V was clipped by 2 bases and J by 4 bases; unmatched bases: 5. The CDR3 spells CASSYSDRVYEQYV. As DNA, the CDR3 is TGTGCCAGCAGTTACAGTGACAGGGTGTACGAGCAGTACGTC.